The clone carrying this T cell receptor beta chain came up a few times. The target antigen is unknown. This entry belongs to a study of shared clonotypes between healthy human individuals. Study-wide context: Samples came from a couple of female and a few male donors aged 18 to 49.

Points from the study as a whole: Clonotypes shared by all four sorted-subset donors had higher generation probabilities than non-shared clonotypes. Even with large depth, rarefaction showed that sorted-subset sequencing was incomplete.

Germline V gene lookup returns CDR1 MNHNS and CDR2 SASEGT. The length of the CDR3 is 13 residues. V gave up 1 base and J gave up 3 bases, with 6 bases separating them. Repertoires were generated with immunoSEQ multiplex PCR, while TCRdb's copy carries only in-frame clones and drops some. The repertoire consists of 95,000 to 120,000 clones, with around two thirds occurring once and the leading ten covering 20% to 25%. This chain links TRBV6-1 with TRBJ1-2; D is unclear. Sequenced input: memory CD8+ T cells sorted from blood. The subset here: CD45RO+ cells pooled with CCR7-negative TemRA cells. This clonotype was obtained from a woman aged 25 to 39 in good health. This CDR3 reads CASSEEVHYGYTF. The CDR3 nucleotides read TGTGCCAGCAGTGAAGAGGTACACTATGGCTACACCTTC.